The 15 T cell receptor beta chains below come from one sample, sequenced in a study of T cells in Graves' hyperthyroidism and ophthalmopathy. It was RNA transcripts that yielded the amplified TCR beta CDR3 regions. A set of HTBI primers served as the primers for a first-round RT-PCR of the TCR CDR3. MiXCR, applied by TCRdb to the multiplex PCR reads, yields one record per CDR3 protein. The table includes about 380,000 distinct CDR3 sequences, about 18% detected once. The sequenced sample was blood. These receptors all stem from a man younger than 30 with Graves' ophthalmopathy.

The CDR3 sequence: CASRGTGYTGELFF. CDR3 sequence (DNA): TGTGCCAGCAGAGGGACAGGTTACACCGGGGAGCTGTTTTTT. The chain couples TRBV6-1 to TRBJ2-2, with 8 bases identical to TRBD1. V shed 6 bases, J shed 3 bases, and the junction held 3 bases outside the gene matches. Germline values: CDR1 MNHNS, CDR2 SASEGT. CDR3 length: 14 amino acids.

The sample holds many counts of this clonotype. The chain recombines TRBV7-3 with TRBJ2-7; TRBD2 agrees at 8 bases. The V gene end was trimmed by 5 bases and the J gene end by 1 base; junction bases not matched to a gene: 10. There are 16 residues in the CDR3. Germline assignment: CDR1 SGHTA and CDR2 FQGTGA. The DNA of the CDR3 is TGTGCCAGCAGCCCGACCGGGGGGGGAGAGTCCTACGAGCAGTACTTC. Encoded protein: CASSPTGGGESYEQYF.

In this sample, this clonotype turned up a few times. The rearrangement links TRBV5-1 to TRBJ2-7, with D tentatively TRBD2 (5 bases). With 3 bases removed from V and 0 bases from J, the gap between germline ends came to 13 bases. Germline V gene sequence: CDR1 SGHRS, CDR2 YFSETQ. CDR3 length: 15 residues. This CDR3 reads CASSSNMGSSYEQYF. The CDR3 DNA reads TGCGCCAGCAGCTCTAACATGGGGAGCTCCTACGAGCAGTACTTC.

The chain recombines TRBV6-2 or TRBV6-3 with TRBJ1-6, with a possible D match to TRBD1 (5 bases). This CDR3 comprises 16 residues. V lost 7 bases, J lost 4 bases, and 17 bases lay in between. CDR1 and CDR2 (germline): MNHEY, SVGEGT. The CDR3, as DNA: TGTGCCAGCACCCACCGGGACCGAGGTTATAATTCACCCCTCCACTTT. Residues: CASTHRDRGYNSPLHF.

This clonotype showed up just a few times. The chain links TRBV6-2 or TRBV6-3 to TRBJ2-3, with 14 bases identical to TRBD2. V lost 7 bases and J lost 5; bases outside the gene matches: 11. The CDR3 extends over 17 amino acids. CDR1 MNHEY and CDR2 SVGEGT come from the germline V gene. The CDR3 region has the DNA TGTGCCAGCACCCTAGGGGGGACTAGCGGGGGTGTAGATACGCAGTATTTT. Amino acid sequence: CASTLGGTSGGVDTQYF.

There are a few counts of this clonotype. The chain carries TRBV7-9 and TRBJ2-3; perhaps TRBD2 as D (6 bases). Trimming removed 6 bases at V and 1 base at J, with 11 bases between. The CDR3 totals 14 residues. Germline CDR1 reads SEHNR; CDR2 reads FQNEAQ (reference sequence). Here the CDR3 reads CASRGGFGTDTQYF. Here the CDR3 DNA reads TGTGCCAGCAGGGGGGGTTTTGGCACAGATACGCAGTATTTT. The whole variable domain, filled in from reference TRBV7-9 and TRBJ2-3, reads DTGVSQNPRHKITKRGQNVTFRCDPISEHNRLYWYRQTLGQGPEFLTYFQNEAQLEKSRLLSDRFSAERPKGSFSTLEIQRTEQGDSAMYLCASRGGFGTDTQYFGPGTRLTVL.

This clonotype appeared many times. The gene calls are TRBV7-2 and TRBJ2-7; D could derive from TRBD1 or TRBD2 (5 bases each). The CDR3 loop spans 13 amino acids. Trimming removed 5 bases at V and 9 bases at J, with 17 bases between. Per germline, CDR1 SGHTA and CDR2 FQGNSA. The CDR3 sequence is CASSPNGALGQYF. The DNA for the CDR3 is TGTGCCAGCAGCCCAAACGGGGCGCTGGGGCAGTACTTC.

V gene TRBV19 combines with J gene TRBJ1-1; tentatively, D is TRBD1 (5 bases). V gave up 11 bases and J gave up 11 bases, with 12 bases separating them. CDR3 length: 9 amino acids. Per germline, CDR1 LNHDA and CDR2 SQIVND (reference sequence). The CDR3 region is CAVGEVAFF. CDR3 sequence (DNA): TGTGCCGTGGGGGAAGTGGCTTTCTTT.

There are many counts of this clonotype. This sequence joins TRBV12-3 or TRBV12-4 and TRBJ1-2; weak D call: TRBD1 (5 bases). The length of the CDR3 is 14 residues. V lost 3 bases and J lost 9, with 17 bases in between. The CDR3 DNA reads TGTGCCAGCAGTTTTCCCAGGGAGAAGAGTCGCTACACCTTC. Residues: CASSFPREKSRYTF.

This clonotype was seen many times. The chain has TRBV13 and TRBJ2-7; tentative D call: TRBD1 (5 bases). This CDR3 has 12 residues. V was clipped by 5 bases and J by 3 bases, with 8 bases between them. Looked up from germline, CDR1 is PRHDT and CDR2 is FYEKMQ (reference sequence). CDR3: CASSGDSYEQYF. In DNA form, the CDR3 reads TGTGCCAGCAGCGGAGACAGCTACGAGCAGTACTTC.

The chain carries TRBV25-1 and TRBJ1-2; D ambiguous. In germline, CDR1 is MGHDK, CDR2 SYGVNS. The CDR3 has 14 residues. V was pared by 2 bases and J by 4 bases, with 11 bases between. CDR3 sequence: CASSEPGVVYGYTF. Here the CDR3 DNA reads TGTGCCAGCAGTGAACCCGGGGTTGTCTATGGCTACACCTTC.

CDR3 residues: CASSQDRTATSSTGELFF. The CDR3 DNA sequence: TGCGCCAGCAGCCAAGACCGGACAGCCACCTCGAGTACCGGGGAGCTGTTTTTT. The rearrangement links TRBV4-1 to TRBJ2-2; TRBD1 is a possible D gene (6 bases). The CDR3 covers 18 residues. CDR1 is MGHRA, CDR2 YSYEKL, per germline. The germline V and J ends were trimmed by 0 bases and 5 bases, with 19 bases remaining between them.

This clonotype was counted at least ten times. The genes are TRBV6-1 and TRBJ1-2, with D uncertain. The CDR3 has 15 amino acids. The germline V and J ends were trimmed by 5 bases and 3 bases, with 16 bases remaining between them. The germline V gene encodes CDR1 MNHNS and CDR2 SASEGT. CDR3 bases: TGTGCCAGCAGTATACGTCCCGGGGAAGACTATGGCTACACCTTC. It encodes CASSIRPGEDYGYTF.

Here the CDR3 DNA reads TGTGCCAGCGATGCGGGGGATAACACCGGGGAGCTGTTTTTT. Protein: CASDAGDNTGELFF. The genes are TRBV12-3 or TRBV12-4 and TRBJ2-2; 7 bases align to TRBD2. The CDR3 has 14 amino acids. The V gene end was trimmed by 8 bases and the J gene end by 2 bases; junction bases not matched to a gene: 5.

In this sample, this clonotype turned up a few times. V usage is TRBV19 and J usage is TRBJ2-7; 9 positions match TRBD1. This CDR3 region has 15 residues. Germline CDR1 is LNHDA and CDR2 is SQIVND (reference sequence). Losses at the gene ends were 1 base for V and 5 bases for J; bases not matched to a gene: 6. CDR3 sequence reads: CASSIVGQGIHEQYF. CDR3 in DNA: TGTGCCAGTAGTATAGTGGGACAGGGTATCCACGAGCAGTACTTC.